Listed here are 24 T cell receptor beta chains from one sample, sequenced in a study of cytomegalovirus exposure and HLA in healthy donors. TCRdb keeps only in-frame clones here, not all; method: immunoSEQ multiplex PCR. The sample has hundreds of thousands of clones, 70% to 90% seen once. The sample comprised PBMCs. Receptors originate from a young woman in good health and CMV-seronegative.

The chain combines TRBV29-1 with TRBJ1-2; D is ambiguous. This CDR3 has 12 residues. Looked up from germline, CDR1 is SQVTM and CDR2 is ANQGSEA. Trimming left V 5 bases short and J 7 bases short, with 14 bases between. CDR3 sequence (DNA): TGCAGCGTTCGGCGGGCGGACGGTGGCTACACCTTC. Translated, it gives CSVRRADGGYTF. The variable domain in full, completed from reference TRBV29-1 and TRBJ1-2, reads SAVISQKPSRDICQRGTSLTIQCQVDSQVTMMFWYRQQPGQSLTLIATANQGSEATYESGFVIDKFPISRPNLTFSTLTVSNMSPEDSSIYLCSVRRADGGYTFGSGTRLTVV.

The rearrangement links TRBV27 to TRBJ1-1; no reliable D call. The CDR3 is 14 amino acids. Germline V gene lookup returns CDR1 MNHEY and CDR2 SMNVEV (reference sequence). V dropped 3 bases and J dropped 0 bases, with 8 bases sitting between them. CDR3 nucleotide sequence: TGTGCCAGCAGTTTCACGGGTTTGAACACTGAAGCTTTCTTT. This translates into CASSFTGLNTEAFF.

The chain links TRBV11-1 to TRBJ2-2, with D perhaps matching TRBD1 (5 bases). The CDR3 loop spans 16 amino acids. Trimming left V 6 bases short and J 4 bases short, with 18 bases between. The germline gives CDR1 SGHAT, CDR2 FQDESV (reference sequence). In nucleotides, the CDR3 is TGTGCCAGCAGTCCCCCGGAACGACAGAGCACCGGGGAGCTGTTTTTT. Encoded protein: CASSPPERQSTGELFF.

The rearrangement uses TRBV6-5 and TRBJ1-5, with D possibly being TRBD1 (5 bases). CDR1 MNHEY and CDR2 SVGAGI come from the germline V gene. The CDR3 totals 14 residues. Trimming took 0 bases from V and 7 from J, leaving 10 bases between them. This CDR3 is CASSYSGQDQPQHF. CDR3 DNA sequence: TGTGCCAGCAGTTACTCGGGGCAGGACCAGCCCCAGCATTTT.

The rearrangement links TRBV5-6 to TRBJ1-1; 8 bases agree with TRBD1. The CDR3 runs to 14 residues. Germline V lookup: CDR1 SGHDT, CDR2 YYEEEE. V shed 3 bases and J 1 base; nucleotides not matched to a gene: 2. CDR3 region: CASSWTGTNTEAFF. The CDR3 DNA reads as TGTGCCAGCAGCTGGACAGGGACGAACACTGAAGCTTTCTTT.

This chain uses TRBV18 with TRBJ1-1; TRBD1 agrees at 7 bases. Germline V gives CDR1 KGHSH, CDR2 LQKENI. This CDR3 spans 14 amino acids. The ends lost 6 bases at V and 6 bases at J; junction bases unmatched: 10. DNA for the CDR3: TGTGCCAGCTCCCCAGGGGGAGCCACCTCTGAAGCTTTCTTT. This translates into CASSPGGATSEAFF.

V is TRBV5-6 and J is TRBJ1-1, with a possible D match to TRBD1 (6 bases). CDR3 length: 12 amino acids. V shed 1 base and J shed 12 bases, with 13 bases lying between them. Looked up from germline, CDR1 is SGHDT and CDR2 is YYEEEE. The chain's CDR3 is CASSLMTGSTFF. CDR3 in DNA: TGTGCCAGCAGCTTGATGACAGGATCTACTTTCTTT.

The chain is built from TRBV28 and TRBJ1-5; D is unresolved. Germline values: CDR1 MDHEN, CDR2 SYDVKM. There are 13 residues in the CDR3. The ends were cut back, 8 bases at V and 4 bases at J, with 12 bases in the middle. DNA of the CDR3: TGTGCCAGCCTTGAGGCGGTAAATCAGCCCCAGCATTTT. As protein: CASLEAVNQPQHF.

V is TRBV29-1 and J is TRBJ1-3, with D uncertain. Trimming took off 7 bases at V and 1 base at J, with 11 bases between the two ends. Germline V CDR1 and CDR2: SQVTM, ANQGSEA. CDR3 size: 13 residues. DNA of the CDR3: TGCAGCGGCCTGGATAGGTCTGGAAACACCATATATTTT. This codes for CSGLDRSGNTIYF.

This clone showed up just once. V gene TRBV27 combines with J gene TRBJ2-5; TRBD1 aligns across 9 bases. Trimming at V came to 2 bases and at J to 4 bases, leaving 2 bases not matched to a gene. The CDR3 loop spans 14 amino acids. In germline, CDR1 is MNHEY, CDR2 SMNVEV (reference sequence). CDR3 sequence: CASSLTGGAETQYF. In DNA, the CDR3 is TGTGCCAGCAGTTTAACAGGGGGCGCAGAGACCCAGTACTTC.

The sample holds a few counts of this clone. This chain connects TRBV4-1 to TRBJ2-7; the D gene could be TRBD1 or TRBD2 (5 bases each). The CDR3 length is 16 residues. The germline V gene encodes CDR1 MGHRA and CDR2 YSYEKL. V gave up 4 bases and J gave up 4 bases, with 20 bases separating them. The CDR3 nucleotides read TGCGCCAGCAGCCGACTGACCGGGACCGAGGATTACGAGCAGTACTTC. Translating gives CASSRLTGTEDYEQYF.

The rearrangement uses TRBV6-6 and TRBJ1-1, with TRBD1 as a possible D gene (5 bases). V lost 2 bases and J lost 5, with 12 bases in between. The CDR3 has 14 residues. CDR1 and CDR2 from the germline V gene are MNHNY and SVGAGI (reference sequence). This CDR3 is CASSYVGGETEAFF. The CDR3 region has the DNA TGTGCCAGCAGTTACGTCGGGGGTGAGACTGAAGCTTTCTTT.

In DNA form, the CDR3 reads TGTGCCAGCAGAGAGGACAGGACCTCCTATGGCTACACCTTC. Protein sequence: CASREDRTSYGYTF. The gene calls are TRBV28 and TRBJ1-2, with 7 nucleotides matching TRBD1. Germline lookup yields CDR1 MDHEN and CDR2 SYDVKM. This CDR3 is built from 14 residues. The V and J ends lost 6 bases and 4 bases, in that order; junction bases with no gene match: 8.

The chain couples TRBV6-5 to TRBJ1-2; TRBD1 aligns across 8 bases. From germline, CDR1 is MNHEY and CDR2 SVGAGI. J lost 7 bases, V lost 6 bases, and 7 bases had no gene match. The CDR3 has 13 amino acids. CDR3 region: CASRSDRASGYTF. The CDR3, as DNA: TGTGCCAGCAGGTCGGACAGGGCAAGTGGCTACACCTTC.

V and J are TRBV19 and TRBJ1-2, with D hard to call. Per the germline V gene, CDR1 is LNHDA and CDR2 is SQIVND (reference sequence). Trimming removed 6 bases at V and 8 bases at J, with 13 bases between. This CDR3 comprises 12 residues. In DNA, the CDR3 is TGTGCCAGTAGATGGACGGAACGAGGCTACACCTTC. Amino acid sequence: CASRWTERGYTF. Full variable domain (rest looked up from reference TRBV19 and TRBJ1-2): DGGITQSPKYLFRKEGQNVTLSCEQNLNHDAMYWYRQDPGQGLRLIYYSQIVNDFQKGDIAEGYSVSREKKESFPLTVTSAQKNPTAFYLCASRWTERGYTFGSGTRLTVV.

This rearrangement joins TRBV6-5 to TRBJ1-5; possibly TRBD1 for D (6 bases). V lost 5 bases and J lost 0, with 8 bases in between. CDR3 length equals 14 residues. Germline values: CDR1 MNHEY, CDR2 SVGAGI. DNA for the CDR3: TGTGCCAGCAGTCAGGGGAATAGCAATCAGCCCCAGCATTTT. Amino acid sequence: CASSQGNSNQPQHF.

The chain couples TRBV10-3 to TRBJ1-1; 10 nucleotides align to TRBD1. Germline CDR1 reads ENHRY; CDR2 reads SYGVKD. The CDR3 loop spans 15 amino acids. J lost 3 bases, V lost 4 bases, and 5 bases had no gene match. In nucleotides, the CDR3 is TGTGCCATCAGTGCTTCGGGACAGGGGTACACTGAAGCTTTCTTT. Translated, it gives CAISASGQGYTEAFF.

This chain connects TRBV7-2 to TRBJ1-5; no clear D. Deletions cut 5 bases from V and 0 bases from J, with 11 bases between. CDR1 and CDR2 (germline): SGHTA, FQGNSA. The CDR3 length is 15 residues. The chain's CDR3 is CASSTRGDSNQPQHF. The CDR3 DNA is TGTGCCAGCAGCACCCGTGGGGATAGCAATCAGCCCCAGCATTTT. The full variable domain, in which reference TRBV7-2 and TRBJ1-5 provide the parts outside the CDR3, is GAGVSQSPSNKVTEKGKDVELRCDPISGHTALYWYRQSLGQGLEFLIYFQGNSAPDKSGLPSDRFSAERTGGSVSTLTIQRTQQEDSAVYLCASSTRGDSNQPQHFGDGTRLSIL.

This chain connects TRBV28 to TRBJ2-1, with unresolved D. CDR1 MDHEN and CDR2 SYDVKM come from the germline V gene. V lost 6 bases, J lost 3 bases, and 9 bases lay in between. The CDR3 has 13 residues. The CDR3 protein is CASSLQIYNEQFF. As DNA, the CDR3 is TGTGCCAGCAGCTTACAAATCTACAATGAGCAGTTCTTC.

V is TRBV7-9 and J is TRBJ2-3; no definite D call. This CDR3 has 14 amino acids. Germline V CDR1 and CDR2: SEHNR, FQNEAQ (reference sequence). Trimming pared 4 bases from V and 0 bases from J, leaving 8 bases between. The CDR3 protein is CASSSRPSTDTQYF. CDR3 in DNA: TGTGCCAGCAGCTCACGCCCTAGCACAGATACGCAGTATTTT.

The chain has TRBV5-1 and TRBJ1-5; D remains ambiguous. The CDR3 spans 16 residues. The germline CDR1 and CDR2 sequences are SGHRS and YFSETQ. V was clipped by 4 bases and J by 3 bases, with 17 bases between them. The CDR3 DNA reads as TGCGCCAGCAGCCCCGGTGGAGGAACGTTCAATCAGCCCCAGCATTTT. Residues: CASSPGGGTFNQPQHF.

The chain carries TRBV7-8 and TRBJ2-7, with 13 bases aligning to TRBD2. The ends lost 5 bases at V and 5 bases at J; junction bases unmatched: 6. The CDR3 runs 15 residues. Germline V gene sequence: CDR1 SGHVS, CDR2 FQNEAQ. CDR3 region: CASSVVGLAGDEQYF. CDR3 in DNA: TGTGCCAGCAGCGTAGTAGGACTAGCGGGAGACGAGCAGTACTTC.

CDR3 nucleotides: TGTGCCAGCAGCCCTAATCTAGCGGGGCTTCACGAGCAGTACTTC. It is translated as CASSPNLAGLHEQYF. The chain employs TRBV7-9 and TRBJ2-7; 9 nucleotides align to TRBD2. The germline gives CDR1 SEHNR, CDR2 FQNEAQ (reference sequence). This CDR3 is built from 15 residues. V lost 5 bases and J lost 5; bases outside the gene matches: 10.

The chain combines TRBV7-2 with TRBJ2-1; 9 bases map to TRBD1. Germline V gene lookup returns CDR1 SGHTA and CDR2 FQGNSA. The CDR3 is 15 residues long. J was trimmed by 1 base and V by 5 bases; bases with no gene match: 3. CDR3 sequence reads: CASSVQGASYNEQFF. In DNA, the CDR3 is TGTGCCAGCAGCGTACAGGGGGCTTCCTACAATGAGCAGTTCTTC.